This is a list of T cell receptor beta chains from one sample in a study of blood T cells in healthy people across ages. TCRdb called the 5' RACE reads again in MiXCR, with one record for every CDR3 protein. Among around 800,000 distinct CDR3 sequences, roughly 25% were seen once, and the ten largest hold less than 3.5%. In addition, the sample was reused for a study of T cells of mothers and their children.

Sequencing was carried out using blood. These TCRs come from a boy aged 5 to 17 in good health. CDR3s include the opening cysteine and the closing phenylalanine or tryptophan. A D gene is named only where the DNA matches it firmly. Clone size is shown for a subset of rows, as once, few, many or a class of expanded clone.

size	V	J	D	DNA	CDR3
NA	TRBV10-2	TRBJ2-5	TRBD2	TGCGCCAGCAGTCCAGCAGTCGAGCGCGGGGGTCAGACCCAGTACTTC	CASSPAVERGGQTQYF
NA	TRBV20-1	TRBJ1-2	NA	TGCAGTGCCCCAACTCGGCAGGGCCATGGCTACACCTTC	CSAPTRQGHGYTF
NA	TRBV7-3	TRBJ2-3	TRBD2	TGTGCCAGCAGCCGCGAAGGACTAGCGGGGGCAGATACGCAGTATTTT	CASSREGLAGADTQYF
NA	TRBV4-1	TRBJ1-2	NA	TGCGCCAGCAGCCAAGATCACGGAAGGAAGATCTATGGCTACACCTTC	CASSQDHGRKIYGYTF
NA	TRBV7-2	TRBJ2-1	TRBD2	TGTGCCAGCAGTTCCCCGATTGATCCGGGGGGGCACCGTGAGCAGTTCTTC	CASSSPIDPGGHREQFF
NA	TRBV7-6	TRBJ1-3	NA	TGTGCCAGCAGCCCCGCGGACGCGGGAAACACCATATATTTT	CASSPADAGNTIYF
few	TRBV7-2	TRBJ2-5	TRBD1	TGTGCCAGCAGCTTAAGACAGGGTCCCCAAGAGACCCAGTACTTC	CASSLRQGPQETQYF
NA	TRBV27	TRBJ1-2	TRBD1	TGTGCCAGCAGTCCGTACCCCGGGACAGGGAATGGCTACACCTTC	CASSPYPGTGNGYTF
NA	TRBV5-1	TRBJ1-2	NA	TGCGCCAGCAGCTCAAGGGACACGGGCAAACGCTACACCTTC	CASSSRDTGKRYTF
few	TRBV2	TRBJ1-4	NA	TGTGCCAGCAGTGAAGGCGACAGAGTTAATGAAAAACTGTTTTTT	CASSEGDRVNEKLFF
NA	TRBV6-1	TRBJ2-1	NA	TGTGCCAGCACACCAGACAGGGGAGGGGAGAATGAGCAGTTCTTC	CASTPDRGGENEQFF
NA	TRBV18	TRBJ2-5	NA	TGTGCCAGCTCACCAAACTACCAAGAGACCCAGTACTTC	CASSPNYQETQYF
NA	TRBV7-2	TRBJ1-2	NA	TGTGCCAGCAGCTCCCTAGGCGGAGCACCCGGCTACACCTTC	CASSSLGGAPGYTF
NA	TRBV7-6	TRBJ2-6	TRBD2	TGTGCCAGCAGCTGGACTAGCGGGGGGACCTCTGGGGCCAACGTCCTGACTTTC	CASSWTSGGTSGANVLTF
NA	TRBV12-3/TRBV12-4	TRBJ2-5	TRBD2	TGTGCCAGCAGTGCCGAGCGGGGGGCCCAAGAGACCCAGTACTTC	CASSAERGAQETQYF
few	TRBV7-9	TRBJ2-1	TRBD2	TGTGCCACCAGTTTTAGCGGGGGTTACAATGAGCAGTTCTTC	CATSFSGGYNEQFF
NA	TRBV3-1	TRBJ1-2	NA	TGTGCCAGCACCACAGGGAACTATGGCTACACCTTC	CASTTGNYGYTF
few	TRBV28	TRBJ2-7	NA	TGTGCCAGCAGTTTTCGGAGGCAACTCTACGAGCAGTACTTC	CASSFRRQLYEQYF
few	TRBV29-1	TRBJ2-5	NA	TGCAGCGTTGAAGACGGGGCCTCCAGGGCGGAGACCCAGTACTTC	CSVEDGASRAETQYF
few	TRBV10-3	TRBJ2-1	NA	TGTGCCATCAGTGAGTCGATAGCTAACCCCTCCTACAATGAGCAGTTCTTC	CAISESIANPSYNEQFF
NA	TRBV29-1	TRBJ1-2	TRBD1	TGCAGCGTTCGGGTCACAGGGGAAAGTGGCTACACCTTC	CSVRVTGESGYTF
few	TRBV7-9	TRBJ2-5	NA	TGTGCCAGCAGCTTGGTTCGCAGTGGGGAGACCCAGTACTTC	CASSLVRSGETQYF
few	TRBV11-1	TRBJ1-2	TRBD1	TGTGCCAGCAGCAGACAGGGGTACTATGGCTACACCTTC	CASSRQGYYGYTF
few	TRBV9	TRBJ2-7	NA	TGTGCCAGCAGCGCCGGGGGCTCCCCCTACGAGCAGTACTTC	CASSAGGSPYEQYF
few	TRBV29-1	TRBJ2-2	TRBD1	TGCAGCGTTGGCGGGACAGGGGTCACCGGGGAGCTGTTTTTT	CSVGGTGVTGELFF
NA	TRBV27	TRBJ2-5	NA	TGTGCCAGCAGTTTAGGTGTAGAGGGGACCCAGTACTTC	CASSLGVEGTQYF
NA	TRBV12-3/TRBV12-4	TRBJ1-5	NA	TGTGCCAGCAAGTTTGAAACAGGAGTAGGCAATCAGCCCCGGCATTTT	CASKFETGVGNQPRHF